The 30 T cell receptor beta chains listed next were all sequenced from one sample in a study of patients and donors after allogeneic stem cell transplantation. TCRdb reprocessed the RT-PCR reads with MiXCR, giving one entry per CDR3 protein. Seen here are around 70,000 distinct CDR3 sequences, roughly 29% observed once, and the top ten hold less than 30%. The specimen was blood, either unsorted or a sorted T cell fraction (not recorded which). Every receptor here comes from a human donor who was either an allogeneic HSCT recipient or a stem cell or donor lymphocyte infusion donor (not recorded which). It is not recorded whose cells these are; they may come from a transplant donor.

Only a few counts were recorded for this clonotype. The rearrangement joins TRBV18 to TRBJ2-2, with 12 bases matching TRBD2. Trimming at V came to 3 bases and at J to 5 bases, leaving 7 bases not matched to a gene. There are 17 residues in the CDR3. Germline V gene sequence: CDR1 KGHSH, CDR2 LQKENI. CDR3 bases: TGTGCCAGCTCACCGGACGGACTAGCGGGGCTGACCGGGGAGCTGTTTTTT. Its translation is CASSPDGLAGLTGELFF.

The table lists this clonotype with a few counts. The chain joins TRBV5-1 to TRBJ2-2; D not resolved. Per germline, CDR1 SGHRS and CDR2 YFSETQ. CDR3 length: 14 amino acids. The germline V and J ends were trimmed by 8 bases and 1 base, with 12 bases remaining between them. The CDR3 sequence: CASSRLGNTGELFF. CDR3 DNA sequence: TGCGCCAGTTCTCGACTCGGGAACACCGGGGAGCTGTTTTTT.

In its sample, this clonotype was seen a few times. V is TRBV12-3 or TRBV12-4 and J is TRBJ2-2; D is undetermined. CDR3 length equals 12 residues. Trimming pared 0 bases from V and 6 bases from J, leaving 2 bases between. The CDR3 DNA reads TGTGCCAGCAGTTTAGCGGCCGGGGAGCTGTTTTTT. Translation: CASSLAAGELFF.

The genes are TRBV3-1 and TRBJ2-7; the D gene is possibly TRBD1 (6 bases). The CDR3 is made up of 13 amino acids. CDR1 LGHDT and CDR2 YNNKEL come from the germline V gene (reference sequence). Trimming removed 4 bases at V and 7 bases at J, with 14 bases between. The CDR3 spells CASSPGAGVEQYF. Here the CDR3 DNA reads TGTGCCAGCAGCCCCGGGGCAGGGGTTGAGCAGTACTTC.

This clonotype was seen a handful of times. The genes are TRBV18 and TRBJ1-6; D unresolved. The CDR3 loop spans 13 amino acids. Germline CDR1 and CDR2: KGHSH and LQKENI. Trimming stripped 10 bases from V and 7 bases from J, with 14 bases between. The CDR3 region has the DNA TGTGCCACCTCGGACGGAAGGAATTCACCCCTCCACTTT. This codes for CATSDGRNSPLHF.

In its sample, this clonotype was seen once. The V and J genes are TRBV27 and TRBJ1-2, with D perhaps TRBD1 (5 bases). Trimming cost V 5 bases and J 4 bases, with 26 bases left between them. The CDR3 is made up of 18 amino acids. Germline-derived CDR1 and CDR2 are MNHEY and SMNVEV (reference sequence). CDR3 region: CASSPNDRRPTQIYGYTF. CDR3 nucleotides: TGTGCCAGCAGTCCAAACGACAGACGGCCGACGCAGATCTATGGCTACACCTTC.

The J gene is TRBJ2-1, the V gene TRBV25-1, with D hard to call. The ends were cut back, 4 bases at V and 4 bases at J, with 14 bases in the middle. There are 15 residues in the CDR3. The germline CDR1 and CDR2 sequences are MGHDK and SYGVNS. The CDR3 here is CASSAVVGFYNEQFF. CDR3 coding DNA: TGTGCCAGCAGTGCGGTGGTGGGGTTTTACAATGAGCAGTTCTTC.

The chain uses TRBV27 and TRBJ2-7, with TRBD2 matching 7 bases. The V and J ends lost 2 bases and 2 bases, in that order; junction bases with no gene match: 15. CDR1 is MNHEY, CDR2 SMNVEV, per germline (reference sequence). CDR3 size: 18 residues. CDR3 region: CASSLTPSGSGFTYEQYF. CDR3 in DNA: TGTGCCAGCAGTTTAACCCCCTCGGGTAGCGGGTTTACCTACGAGCAGTACTTC.

This clonotype was seen only a few times. The gene calls are TRBV7-9 and TRBJ1-5; TRBD1 might be the D (5 bases). Germline values: CDR1 SEHNR, CDR2 FQNEAQ (reference sequence). Trimming removed 5 bases at V and 3 bases at J, with 14 bases between. This CDR3 has 15 amino acids. CDR3 in amino acids: CASSPTAGNNQPQHF. The CDR3 DNA sequence: TGTGCCAGCAGCCCCACGGCAGGGAACAATCAGCCCCAGCATTTT.

Only a few counts were recorded for this clonotype. The chain recombines TRBV15 with TRBJ2-1, with D possibly TRBD2 on 6 matching bases. Germline V lookup: CDR1 LNHNV, CDR2 YYDKDF (reference sequence). Trimming pared 3 bases from V and 4 bases from J, leaving 10 bases between. The CDR3 covers 14 residues. For the CDR3, the DNA is TGTGCCACCAGCAGGGGTGGGGGGTACAATGAGCAGTTCTTC. It is translated as CATSRGGGYNEQFF.

The chain is built from TRBV12-3 or TRBV12-4 and TRBJ1-5; 7 nucleotides match TRBD1. V lost 3 bases and J lost 11; bases outside the gene matches: 10. The CDR3 contains 14 residues. CDR3 sequence: CASSFLGQERSQHF. CDR3 nucleotides: TGTGCCAGCAGTTTCCTCGGACAGGAGAGGTCCCAGCATTTT.

V and J are TRBV7-3 and TRBJ2-1, with TRBD2 matching over 13 bases. CDR1 is SGHTA, CDR2 FQGTGA, per germline. V was clipped by 6 bases and J by 9 bases; unmatched bases: 11. This CDR3 region has 16 residues. The CDR3 DNA reads TGTGCCAGCAGTCCGCCCGGACTAGCGGGAGCGATTGAGCAGTTCTTC. It codes for CASSPPGLAGAIEQFF. The entire variable domain, with the rest obtained from reference TRBV7-3 and TRBJ2-1, is as follows: GAGVSQTPSNKVTEKGKYVELRCDPISGHTALYWYRQSLGQGPEFLIYFQGTGAADDSGLPNDRFFAVRPEGSVSTLKIQRTERGDSAVYLCASSPPGLAGAIEQFFGPGTRLTVL.

The V call is TRBV27, the J call TRBJ2-5; D remains unclear. The V end was cut by 4 bases, the J end by 4 bases, with 10 bases between. The CDR3 runs to 13 residues. Per the germline V gene, CDR1 is MNHEY and CDR2 is SMNVEV (reference sequence). The CDR3 is CASSWTGGETQYF. CDR3 DNA: TGTGCCAGCAGTTGGACGGGCGGAGAGACCCAGTACTTC.

In this sample, this clonotype turned up a few times. The chain joins TRBV12-3 or TRBV12-4 to TRBJ2-5, with D uncertain. V shed 1 base and J shed 3 bases, with 9 bases lying between them. The CDR3 sequence is 14 residues long. The CDR3 DNA reads as TGTGCCAGCAGTTTAGGTCCGGGTAAAGAGACCCAGTACTTC. It is translated as CASSLGPGKETQYF.

There are a few counts of this clonotype. DNA for the CDR3: TGCAGTGCTAGAGATGAGGGCAGGGATACGCAGTATTTT. Protein: CSARDEGRDTQYF. J is TRBJ2-3 and V is TRBV20-1; weak D call: TRBD2 (5 bases). V was pared by 0 bases and J by 6 bases, with 10 bases between. The CDR3 totals 13 residues. Germline-derived CDR1 and CDR2 are DFQATT and SNEGSKA (reference sequence).

The chain carries TRBV2 and TRBJ2-3; D uncertain. The germline CDR1 and CDR2 sequences are SNHLY and FYNNEI. This CDR3 has 17 residues. The germline V and J ends were trimmed by 0 bases and 2 bases, with 15 bases remaining between them. Here the CDR3 DNA reads TGTGCCAGCAGTGAAGCGTGGGTAAATGAGGTCACAGATACGCAGTATTTT. Translated: CASSEAWVNEVTDTQYF. The full variable domain, with the rest looked up from reference TRBV2 and TRBJ2-3, is EPEVTQTPSHQVTQMGQEVILRCVPISNHLYFYWYRQILGQKVEFLVSFYNNEISEKSEIFDDQFSVERPDGSNFTLKIRSTKLEDSAMYFCASSEAWVNEVTDTQYFGPGTRLTVL.

This clonotype was picked up a small number of times. CDR3 protein: CASSGQGTGEEKLFF. The CDR3, as DNA: TGTGCCAGCAGCGGTCAAGGGACAGGGGAAGAAAAACTGTTTTTT. The rearrangement joins TRBV4-2 to TRBJ1-4, with TRBD1 matching 10 bases. The V and J ends lost 5 bases and 8 bases, in that order; junction bases with no gene match: 8. The CDR3 spans 15 residues. Germline loops: CDR1 LGHNA, CDR2 YNFKEQ.

The chain carries TRBV5-6 and TRBJ2-3; 11 bases are shared with TRBD2. The CDR3 covers 17 residues. Per the germline V gene, CDR1 is SGHDT and CDR2 is YYEEEE. J gave up 1 base and V 0 bases, and 4 bases lay outside the gene matches. CDR3 nucleotides: TGTGCCAGCAGCTTGGGACTAGCGGGGCCCCGCACAGATACGCAGTATTTT. It codes for CASSLGLAGPRTDTQYF.

This clonotype has more than one count but fewer than ten. The chain joins TRBV5-1 to TRBJ1-4; no definite D call. Germline loops: CDR1 SGHRS, CDR2 YFSETQ. CDR3 size: 15 residues. V lost 0 bases and J 0 bases, leaving 6 bases between the germline ends. The chain's CDR3 is CASSLGQATNEKLFF. DNA for the CDR3: TGCGCCAGCAGCTTGGGACAAGCAACTAATGAAAAACTGTTTTTT. Based on the CDR3 plus reference TRBV5-1 and TRBJ1-4, the full variable domain is KAGVTQTPRYLIKTRGQQVTLSCSPISGHRSVSWYQQTPGQGLQFLFEYFSETQRNKGNFPGRFSGRQFSNSRSEMNVSTLELGDSALYLCASSLGQATNEKLFFGSGTQLSVL.

In this sample, this clonotype turned up a few times. The chain carries TRBV5-1 and TRBJ1-1; 9 bases are shared with TRBD1. V lost 5 bases to trimming and J lost 8 bases; unmatched junction nucleotides: 7. CDR1 SGHRS and CDR2 YFSETQ come from the germline V gene. This CDR3 spans 13 amino acids. The CDR3 spells CASRRTGGLEAFF. The CDR3 region has the DNA TGCGCCAGCAGACGAACAGGGGGCCTGGAAGCTTTCTTT.

This clonotype was observed a few times. V gene TRBV20-1 combines with J gene TRBJ2-1; D might be TRBD1 or TRBD2, each matching 6 bases. This CDR3 has 15 residues. Trimming cost V 1 base and J 6 bases, with 16 bases left between them. Germline CDR1 reads DFQATT; CDR2 reads SNEGSKA (reference sequence). CDR3 DNA sequence: TGCAGTGCTAGAGGACGGGGGCCAGAAGTCAATGAGCAGTTCTTC. It yields the protein CSARGRGPEVNEQFF.

The chain recombines TRBV12-3 or TRBV12-4 with TRBJ1-2, with D unclear. The CDR3 loop spans 11 amino acids. Trimming removed 6 bases from V and 11 bases from J, with 13 bases in between. CDR3 in amino acids: CASRALNRYTF. CDR3 nucleotides: TGTGCCAGCAGGGCCCTTAATCGGTACACCTTC.

This chain links TRBV7-9 with TRBJ1-4; TRBD1 is a possible D gene (5 bases). V was cut by 5 bases and J by 7 bases, with 14 bases left in between. The CDR3 has 14 residues. Germline V gene data show CDR1 as SEHNR and CDR2 as FQNEAQ (reference sequence). This CDR3 is CASSLGHPPEKLFF. The CDR3, as DNA: TGTGCCAGCAGCCTCGGACATCCTCCTGAAAAACTGTTTTTT.

The V and J genes are TRBV29-1 and TRBJ2-2, with a weak D call TRBD1 (5 bases). The CDR3 sequence is 14 residues long. Trimming pared 4 bases from V and 1 base from J, leaving 10 bases between. CDR1 and CDR2 from the germline V gene are SQVTM and ANQGSEA. The CDR3 bases are TGCAGCGTTGTCGCAGGGCGGAACACCGGGGAGCTGTTTTTT. Translating gives CSVVAGRNTGELFF.

This chain uses TRBV7-2 with TRBJ2-5; D is uncertain. The CDR3 consists of 14 residues. V was pared by 5 bases and J by 9 bases, with 19 bases between. Germline values: CDR1 SGHTA, CDR2 FQGNSA. The CDR3 DNA sequence: TGTGCCAGCAGCCCCCAGACGCCCATAGCTCCCCAGTACTTC. This translates into CASSPQTPIAPQYF.

The V gene is TRBV6-5, the J gene TRBJ2-6; no clear D gene. The CDR3 is made up of 14 amino acids. With 5 bases removed from V and 1 base from J, the gap between germline ends came to 6 bases. Germline V CDR1 and CDR2: MNHEY, SVGAGI. CDR3 DNA: TGTGCCAGCAGTCGGAGTTCTGGGGCCAACGTCCTGACTTTC. This gives the protein CASSRSSGANVLTF.

Notes on this clonotype: This may arise from a read error, as a much more abundant clone is one base away. In this CDR3 the conserved last residue, phenylalanine or tryptophan, is missing, so a read error is likely. The V and J genes are TRBV27 and TRBJ1-1, with 7 bases aligning to TRBD1. Germline V gene sequence: CDR1 MNHEY, CDR2 SMNVEV (reference sequence). V dropped 5 bases and J dropped 2; count of bases not matched to a gene: 11. The CDR3 has 16 amino acids. The CDR3 sequence is CASSRQGGRGNTEAFL. CDR3 nucleotides: TGTGCCAGCAGTAGACAGGGCGGGAGGGGTAACACTGAAGCTTTCTTG.

This clonotype is termed medium-sized. This chain connects TRBV7-9 to TRBJ1-1, with 9 bases lining up with TRBD1. V shed 5 bases, J shed 3 bases, and the junction held 7 bases outside the gene matches. There are 15 residues in the CDR3. Germline values: CDR1 SEHNR, CDR2 FQNEAQ (reference sequence). The CDR3 region has the DNA TGTGCCAGCAGCATTCATCGGACAGGGGACACTGAAGCTTTCTTT. It encodes CASSIHRTGDTEAFF.

This clonotype is labeled medium-sized (0.01 to 0.1%). The chain is built from TRBV9 and TRBJ1-2; no clear D. This CDR3 is 15 amino acids long. Trimming shortened V by 3 bases and J by 5 bases, and 17 bases separated the two germline ends. Per the germline V gene, CDR1 is SGDLS and CDR2 is YYNGEE. The CDR3 is CASSDHDGHSYGYTF. The DNA of the CDR3 is TGTGCCAGCAGCGACCACGACGGCCATTCGTATGGCTACACCTTC.

The rearrangement links TRBV5-1 to TRBJ2-3; 8 bases are a match to TRBD2. CDR3 length: 13 residues. The germline CDR1 and CDR2 sequences are SGHRS and YFSETQ. V trimming: 5 bases; J trimming: 4 bases; junction bases outside the gene matches: 3. The chain's CDR3 is CASRAGGADTQYF. CDR3 coding DNA: TGCGCCAGCAGGGCGGGAGGTGCAGATACGCAGTATTTT.